There are many counts of the clone carrying this T cell receptor (beta chain). These data come from a study of cytomegalovirus exposure and HLA in healthy donors. Study summary: Drawn from HLA-typed donors, 65 million to 100 million unique TCRs were held in an early data release.

The length of the CDR3 is 16 residues. The V end lost 3 bases, the J end lost 0 bases, and 12 bases lay between the germline ends. Germline assignment: CDR1 LNHNV and CDR2 YYDKDF (reference sequence). Donors showed nominal health when sampled, although they likely had unrecorded immune exposures. 13 Jbeta primers and 60 Vbeta primers were used for the PCR. TCRdb's copy holds only in-frame clones and misses some; the assay was immunoSEQ multiplex PCR. The table has about 140,000 clones, more than 75% seen once; the top ten hold over 2.5%. The source material was PBMCs. The clonotype originates from a female donor in good health and CMV-seronegative. The chain combines TRBV15 with TRBJ2-1; D possibly corresponds to TRBD2 (6 bases). The CDR3 region has the DNA TGTGCCACCAGCAGCACTACCGGGGGCTCCTACAATGAGCAGTTCTTC. Amino acids: CATSSTTGGSYNEQFF.